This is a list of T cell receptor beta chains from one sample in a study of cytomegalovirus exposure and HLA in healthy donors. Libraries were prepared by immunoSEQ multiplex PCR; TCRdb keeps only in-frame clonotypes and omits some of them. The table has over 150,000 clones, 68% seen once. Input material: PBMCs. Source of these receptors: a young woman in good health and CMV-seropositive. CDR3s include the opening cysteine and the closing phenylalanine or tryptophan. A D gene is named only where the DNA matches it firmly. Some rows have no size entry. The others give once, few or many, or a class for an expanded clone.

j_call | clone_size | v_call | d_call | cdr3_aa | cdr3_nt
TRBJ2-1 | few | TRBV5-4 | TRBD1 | CASSQKETGGNEQFF | TGTGCCAGCAGCCAAAAAGAAACAGGGGGCAATGAGCAGTTCTTC
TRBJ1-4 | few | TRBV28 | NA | CASKRRDEKLFF | TGTGCCAGCAAGCGCAGGGATGAAAAACTGTTTTTT
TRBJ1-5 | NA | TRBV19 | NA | CASVDRTYSNQPQHF | TGTGCCTCAGTAGATCGGACATATAGCAATCAGCCCCAGCATTTT
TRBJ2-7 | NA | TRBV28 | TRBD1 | CASRTGDYEQYF | TGTGCCAGCAGGACAGGGGACTACGAGCAGTACTTC
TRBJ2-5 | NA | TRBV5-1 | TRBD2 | CASSLGLRLAGRYQETQYF | TGCGCCAGCAGCTTGGGCTTAAGACTAGCGGGAAGGTACCAAGAGACCCAGTACTTC
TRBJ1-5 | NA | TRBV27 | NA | CASSYRRGLHQPQHF | TGTGCCAGCAGTTACCGAAGAGGCCTTCATCAGCCCCAGCATTTT
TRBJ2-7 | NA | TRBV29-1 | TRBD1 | CSVLGQSYEQYF | TGCAGCGTTTTGGGACAGTCCTACGAGCAGTACTTC
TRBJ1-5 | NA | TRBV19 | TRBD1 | CASSTGTGDQPQHF | TGTGCCAGTAGCACTGGGACAGGGGATCAGCCCCAGCATTTT
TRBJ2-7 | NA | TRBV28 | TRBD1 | CASSPGDRLNEQYF | TGTGCCAGCAGTCCGGGGGACAGGTTGAACGAGCAGTACTTC
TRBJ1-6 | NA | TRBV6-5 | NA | CASSYGKIYNSPLHF | TGTGCCAGCAGTTACGGCAAGATCTATAATTCACCCCTCCACTTT
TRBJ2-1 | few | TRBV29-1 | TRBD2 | CSVDGTSGMRNYNEQFF | TGCAGCGTTGACGGCACTAGCGGGATGCGAAACTACAATGAGCAGTTCTTC
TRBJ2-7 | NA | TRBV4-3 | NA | CASSQEGRGMTYEQYF | TGCGCCAGCAGCCAAGAAGGGCGGGGTATGACGTACGAGCAGTACTTC
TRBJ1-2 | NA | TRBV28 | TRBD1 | CASSPGGRNYGYTF | TGTGCCAGCAGTCCAGGGGGTAGGAACTATGGCTACACCTTC
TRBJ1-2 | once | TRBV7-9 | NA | CASSQVLDGYTF | TGTGCCAGCAGCCAAGTCTTAGATGGCTACACCTTC
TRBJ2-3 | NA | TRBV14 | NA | CASSRDQGTGTDTQYF | TGTGCCAGCAGCCGAGACCAGGGAACGGGCACAGATACGCAGTATTTT
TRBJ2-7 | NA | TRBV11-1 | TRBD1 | CASTAGQGVEQYF | TGTGCCAGCACTGCGGGACAGGGAGTCGAGCAGTACTTC
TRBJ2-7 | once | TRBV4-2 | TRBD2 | CASSQAGVGTSSEQYF | TGTGCCAGCAGCCAAGCTGGGGTCGGGACTAGCAGCGAGCAGTACTTC
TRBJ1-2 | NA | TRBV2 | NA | CASSEPRTANPYGYTF | TGTGCCAGCAGTGAACCTCGGACAGCAAACCCCTATGGCTACACCTTC
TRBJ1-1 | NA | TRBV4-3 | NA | CASSQDSLLTEAFF | TGCGCCAGCAGCCAAGATTCCCTTTTGACTGAAGCTTTCTTT
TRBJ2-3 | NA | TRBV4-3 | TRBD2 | CASSQHGTTFSTDTQYF | TGCGCCAGCAGCCAACACGGGACTACATTTAGCACAGATACGCAGTATTTT
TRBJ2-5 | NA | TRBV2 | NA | CASSPTPSLSAQYF | TGTGCCAGCAGTCCGACACCCTCGCTTTCGGCCCAGTACTTC
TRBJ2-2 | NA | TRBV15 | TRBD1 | CATSRVQGANTGELFF | TGTGCCACCAGCAGAGTACAGGGGGCGAACACCGGGGAGCTGTTTTTT
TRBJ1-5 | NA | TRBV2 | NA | CASSDVGRGNQPQHF | TGTGCCAGCAGTGACGTTGGGAGGGGGAATCAGCCCCAGCATTTT
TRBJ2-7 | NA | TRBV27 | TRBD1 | CASSLEGGAGYEQYF | TGTGCCAGCAGTTTGGAAGGGGGCGCCGGATACGAGCAGTACTTC
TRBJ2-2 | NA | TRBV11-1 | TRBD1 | CASSRGRLNEGELFF | TGTGCCAGCAGTAGGGGGCGCTTGAACGAGGGGGAGCTGTTTTTT
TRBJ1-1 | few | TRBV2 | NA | CASSGPPRGTEAFF | TGTGCCAGCAGCGGACCGCCGAGGGGGACTGAAGCTTTCTTT
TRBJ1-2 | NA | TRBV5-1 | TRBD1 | CASSSTGGEDYGYTF | TGCGCCAGCAGCTCAACAGGGGGCGAGGACTATGGCTACACCTTC
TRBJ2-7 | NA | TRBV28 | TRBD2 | CASSLSGTSGSYEQYF | TGTGCCAGCAGTTTATCCGGGACTAGCGGGTCCTACGAGCAGTACTTC
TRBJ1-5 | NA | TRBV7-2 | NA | CASSFTVGQRQHF | TGTGCCAGCAGCTTCACAGTTGGACAGCGCCAGCATTTT
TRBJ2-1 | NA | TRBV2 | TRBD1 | CASSRRTGRVSEQFF | TGTGCCAGCAGTAGGAGGACAGGGCGGGTTTCCGAGCAGTTCTTC
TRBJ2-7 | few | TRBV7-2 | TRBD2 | CASSRGPPQTSGYEQYF | TGTGCCAGCAGCCGCGGCCCGCCGCAGACTAGCGGCTACGAGCAGTACTTC
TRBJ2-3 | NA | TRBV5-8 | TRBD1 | CASLQGTDASTDTQYF | TGTGCCAGTCTTCAGGGGACAGACGCTAGCACAGATACGCAGTATTTT
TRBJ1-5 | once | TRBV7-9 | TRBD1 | CASSLAAGGLGNQPQHF | TGTGCCAGCAGCTTAGCGGCAGGGGGCTTAGGGAATCAGCCCCAGCATTTT
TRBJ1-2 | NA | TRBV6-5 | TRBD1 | CASSYSGTVNYGYTF | TGTGCCAGCAGTTACTCGGGGACAGTGAACTATGGCTACACCTTC
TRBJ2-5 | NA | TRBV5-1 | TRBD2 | CASRTRTSGATWETQYF | TGCGCCAGCCGTACTCGGACTAGCGGGGCGACATGGGAGACCCAGTACTTC
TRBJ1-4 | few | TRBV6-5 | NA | CASSRQQGANEKLFF | TGTGCCAGCAGTCGCCAACAGGGAGCTAATGAAAAACTGTTTTTT
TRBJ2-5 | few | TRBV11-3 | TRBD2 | CASSLRGSGSQETQYF | TGTGCCAGCAGCCTCCGGGGTAGCGGGAGCCAAGAGACCCAGTACTTC
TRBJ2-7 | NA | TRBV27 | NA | CASSSRAASYEQYF | TGTGCCAGCAGTTCGAGGGCCGCTTCCTACGAGCAGTACTTC
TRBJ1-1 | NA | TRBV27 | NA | CASRQMNTEAFF | TGTGCCAGCAGGCAGATGAACACTGAAGCTTTCTTT
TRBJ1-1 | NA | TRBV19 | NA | CASSSARMNTEAFF | TGTGCCAGTAGTTCGGCCAGGATGAACACTGAAGCTTTCTTT
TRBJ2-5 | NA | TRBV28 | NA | CASSLSGRYQETQYF | TGTGCCAGCAGTTTAAGCGGCAGGTACCAAGAGACCCAGTACTTC
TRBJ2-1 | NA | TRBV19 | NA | CASSIGGGSSYNEQFF | TGTGCCAGTAGTATCGGCGGAGGGAGCTCCTACAATGAGCAGTTCTTC
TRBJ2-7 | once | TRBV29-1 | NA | CSVTLTGSPREQYF | TGCAGCGTGACACTCACAGGGTCCCCCAGGGAGCAGTACTTC
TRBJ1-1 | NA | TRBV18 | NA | CASSGDAGTEAFF | TGTGCCAGCTCAGGGGACGCGGGGACTGAAGCTTTCTTT
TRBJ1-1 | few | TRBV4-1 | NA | CASSHHDSNTEAFF | TGCGCCAGCAGCCATCATGACAGTAACACTGAAGCTTTCTTT
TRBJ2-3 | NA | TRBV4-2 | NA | CASSQAYSFILPFTDTQYF | TGTGCCAGCAGCCAAGCGTACAGTTTTATCCTGCCCTTCACAGATACGCAGTATTTT
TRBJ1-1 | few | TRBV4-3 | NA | CASSQDSGEGTEAFF | TGCGCCAGCAGCCAAGATAGCGGGGAAGGTACTGAAGCTTTCTTT
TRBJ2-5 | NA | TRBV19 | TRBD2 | CASSPGLAGGRVETQYF | TGTGCCAGTAGTCCCGGACTAGCGGGGGGCCGGGTAGAGACCCAGTACTTC